This is a list of T cell receptor beta chains from one sample in a study of technical replicates of blood from several donors. Assay: immunoSEQ multiplex PCR; the TCRdb copy retains only in-frame clones and omits some. This repertoire shows about 75,000 clones, approximately 89% found once; its top ten account for around 4.5%. The specimen was PBMCs. The receptors stem from a human donor in good health. Some clones in this sample may be carry-over from other donors' samples. CDR3s include the opening cysteine and the closing phenylalanine or tryptophan. D genes are given only for firm matches. A row's size may be missing; if present it is once, few, many or a size class.

cdr3_nt cdr3_aa j_call clone_size v_call d_call
TGCGCCAGCAACCCCGGGATCCCTCCAGATACGCAGTATTTT CASNPGIPPDTQYF TRBJ2-3 once TRBV23-1 NA
TGTGCCAGCAGCCTTGGACATACAACTAAAGCTTTCTTT CASSLGHTTKAFF TRBJ1-1 once TRBV7-2 NA
TGTGCCAGCAGTGAAAACAGGGGGACCGGGGAGCTGTTTTTT CASSENRGTGELFF TRBJ2-2 NA TRBV6-1 TRBD1
TGCGCCAGCAGCCAAGACAGGGGGCATGGAAACACCATATATTTT CASSQDRGHGNTIYF TRBJ1-3 once TRBV4-1 TRBD1
TGTGCCAGCAGCGTAGAAGTAGGACAGGGGTACGAGCAGTACTTC CASSVEVGQGYEQYF TRBJ2-7 NA TRBV9 TRBD1
TGTGCCAGCAGTATAATAGGACTAGCGGGGGGGGCTGGCGAGCAGTACTTC CASSIIGLAGGAGEQYF TRBJ2-7 NA TRBV28 TRBD2
TGTGCCAGCAGTGCTGGCCTCAACTATGGCTACACCTTC CASSAGLNYGYTF TRBJ1-2 NA TRBV2 NA
TGTGCCTGGAGTGTTAGGGACAGTCGCACAGATACGCAGTATTTT CAWSVRDSRTDTQYF TRBJ2-3 once TRBV30 TRBD1
TGCGCCAGCAGCCTGGACAGGGCCCTCGTTGGCTATGGCTACACCTTC CASSLDRALVGYGYTF TRBJ1-2 NA TRBV4-3 TRBD1
TGCGCCAGCAGCCAAGGGACAAAGGCTTCTGATACGCAGTATTTT CASSQGTKASDTQYF TRBJ2-3 NA TRBV4-3 NA
TGTGCCAGCACGGGACAGACCAACACCGGGGAGCTGTTTTTT CASTGQTNTGELFF TRBJ2-2 NA TRBV6-1 TRBD1
TGTGCCAGTAGTCCCCTCCCCAGCGACGAGCAGTACTTC CASSPLPSDEQYF TRBJ2-7 NA TRBV19 NA
TGCAGCGTTGAAGGAGGCGGACAGGGCGGGGACGAGCAGTACTTC CSVEGGGQGGDEQYF TRBJ2-7 NA TRBV29-1 TRBD1
TGCGCCAGCGCCAGCGGGGGGGGGTACAATGAGCAGTTCTTC CASASGGGYNEQFF TRBJ2-1 NA TRBV5-1 TRBD2